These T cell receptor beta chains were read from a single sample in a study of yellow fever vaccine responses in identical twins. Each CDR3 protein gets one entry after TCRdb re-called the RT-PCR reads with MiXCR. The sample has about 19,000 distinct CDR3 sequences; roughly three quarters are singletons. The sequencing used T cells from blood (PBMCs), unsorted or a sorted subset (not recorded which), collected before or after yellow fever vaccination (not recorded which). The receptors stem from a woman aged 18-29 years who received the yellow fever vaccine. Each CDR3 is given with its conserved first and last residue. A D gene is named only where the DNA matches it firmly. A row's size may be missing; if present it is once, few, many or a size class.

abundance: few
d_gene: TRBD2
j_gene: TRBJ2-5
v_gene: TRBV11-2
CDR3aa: CASSQLLAGRGETQYF
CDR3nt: TGTGCCAGCAGCCAGCTTTTAGCGGGAAGAGGGGAGACCCAGTACTTC

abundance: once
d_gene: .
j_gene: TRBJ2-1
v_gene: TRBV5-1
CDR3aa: CASSLAAREQFF
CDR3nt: TGCGCCAGCAGCTTGGCGGCTCGTGAGCAGTTCTTC

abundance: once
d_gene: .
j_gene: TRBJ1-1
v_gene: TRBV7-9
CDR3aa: CASELQANTEAFF
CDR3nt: TGTGCCAGCGAACTACAGGCGAACACTGAAGCTTTCTTT

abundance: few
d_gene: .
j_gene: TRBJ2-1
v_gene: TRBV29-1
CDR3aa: CSVDLGLARDEQFF
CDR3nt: TGCAGCGTGGACCTAGGTCTAGCGAGGGATGAGCAGTTCTTC

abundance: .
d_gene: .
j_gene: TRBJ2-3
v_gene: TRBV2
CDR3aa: CASSAGKQSTDTQYF
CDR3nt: TGTGCCAGCAGTGCAGGAAAACAAAGCACAGATACGCAGTATTTT

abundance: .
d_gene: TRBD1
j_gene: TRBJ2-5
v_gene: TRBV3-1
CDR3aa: CASSQTDRGLETQYF
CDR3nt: TGTGCCAGCAGCCAAACGGACAGGGGGCTGGAGACCCAGTACTTC

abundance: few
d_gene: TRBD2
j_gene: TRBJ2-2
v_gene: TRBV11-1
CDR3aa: CASSLVTPPSWEGGELFF
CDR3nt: TGTGCCAGCAGCTTAGTGACCCCACCGTCTTGGGAGGGCGGGGAGCTGTTTTTT

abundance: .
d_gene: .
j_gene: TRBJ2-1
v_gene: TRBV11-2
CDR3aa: CASSSPYRFLYNEQFF
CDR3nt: TGTGCCAGCAGCTCGCCGTACCGGTTCCTATACAATGAGCAGTTCTTC

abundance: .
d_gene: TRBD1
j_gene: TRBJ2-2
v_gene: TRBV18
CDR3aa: CASSPDRGRKTGELFF
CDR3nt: TGTGCCAGCTCACCGGACAGGGGGCGCAAAACCGGGGAGCTGTTTTTT

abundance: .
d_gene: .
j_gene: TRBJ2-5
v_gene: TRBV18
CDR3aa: CASSPLQGAKETQYF
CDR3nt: TGTGCCAGCTCACCCCTACAGGGTGCGAAAGAGACCCAGTACTTC

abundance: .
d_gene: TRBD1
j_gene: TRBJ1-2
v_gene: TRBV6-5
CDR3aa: CASSYSQPGGGSGYTF
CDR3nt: TGTGCCAGCAGTTACTCGCAGCCAGGGGGTGGAAGTGGCTACACCTTC

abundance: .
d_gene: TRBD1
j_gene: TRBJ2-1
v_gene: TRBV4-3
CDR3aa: CASSQGGQGRFF
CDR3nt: TGCGCCAGCAGCCAGGGGGGACAGGGAAGGTTCTTC

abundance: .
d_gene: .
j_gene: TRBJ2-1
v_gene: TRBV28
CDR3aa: CASSLLANEQFF
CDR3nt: TGTGCCAGCAGTTTATTAGCGAATGAGCAGTTCTTC

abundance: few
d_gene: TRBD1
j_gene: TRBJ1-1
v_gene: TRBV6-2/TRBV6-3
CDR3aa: CASSSGGAGDTEAFF
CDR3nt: TGTGCCAGCAGCTCAGGGGGCGCGGGCGACACTGAAGCTTTCTTT

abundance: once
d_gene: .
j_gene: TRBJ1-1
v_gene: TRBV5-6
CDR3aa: CASSWTNTEAFF
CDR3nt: TGTGCCAGCAGCTGGACGAACACTGAAGCTTTCTTT

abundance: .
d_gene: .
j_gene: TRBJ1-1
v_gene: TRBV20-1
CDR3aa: CSTSRESTEAFF
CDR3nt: TGCAGTACCTCCAGGGAGAGCACTGAAGCTTTCTTT

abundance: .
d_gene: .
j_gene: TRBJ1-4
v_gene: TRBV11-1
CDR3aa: CASSAQVNEKLFF
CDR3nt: TGTGCCAGCAGCGCCCAGGTTAATGAAAAACTGTTTTTT

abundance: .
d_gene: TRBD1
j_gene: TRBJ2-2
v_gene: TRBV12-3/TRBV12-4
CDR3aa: CASSPWQGAESTGELFF
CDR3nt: TGTGCCAGCAGCCCATGGCAGGGGGCAGAAAGCACCGGGGAGCTGTTTTTT

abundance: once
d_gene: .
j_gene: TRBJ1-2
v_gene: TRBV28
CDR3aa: CASSFGGGGYTF
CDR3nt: TGTGCCAGCAGTTTCGGAGGGGGAGGCTACACCTTC

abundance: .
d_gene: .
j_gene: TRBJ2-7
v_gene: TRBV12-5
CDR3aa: CASGRAGPPYEQYF
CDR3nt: TGTGCTAGTGGTCGTGCGGGTCCTCCCTACGAGCAGTACTTC

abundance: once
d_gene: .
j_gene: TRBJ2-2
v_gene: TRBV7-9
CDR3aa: CASSLGGGYTGELFF
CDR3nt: TGTGCCAGCAGCTTAGGTGGTGGATACACCGGGGAGCTGTTTTTT

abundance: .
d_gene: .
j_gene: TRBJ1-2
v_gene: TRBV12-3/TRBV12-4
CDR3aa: CASSLDNYGYTF
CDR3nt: TGTGCCAGCAGTTTAGATAACTATGGCTACACCTTC

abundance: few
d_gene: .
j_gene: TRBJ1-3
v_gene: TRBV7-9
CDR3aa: CASSPGSSGNTIYF
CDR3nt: TGTGCCAGCAGTCCCGGATCATCTGGAAACACCATATATTTT

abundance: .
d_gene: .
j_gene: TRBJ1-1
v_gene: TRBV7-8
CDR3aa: CASSLVRGNTEAFF
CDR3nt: TGTGCCAGCAGCTTAGTTCGGGGGAACACTGAAGCTTTCTTT

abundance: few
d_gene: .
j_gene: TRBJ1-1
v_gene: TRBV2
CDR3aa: CATQRARNTEAFF
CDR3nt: TGTGCCACCCAAAGAGCGAGGAACACTGAAGCTTTCTTT

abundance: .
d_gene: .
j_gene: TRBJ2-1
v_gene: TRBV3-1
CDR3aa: CASSQVGRDSHNEQFF
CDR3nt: TGTGCCAGCAGCCAAGTTGGTCGGGACTCCCACAATGAGCAGTTCTTC

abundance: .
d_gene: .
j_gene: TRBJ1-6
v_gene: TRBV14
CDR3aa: CASSLKQNSPLHF
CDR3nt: TGTGCCAGCAGCCTCAAACAAAATTCACCCCTCCACTTT

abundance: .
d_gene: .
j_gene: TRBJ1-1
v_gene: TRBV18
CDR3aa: CASSPPGRNTEAFF
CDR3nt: TGTGCCAGCTCACCACCGGGCAGAAACACTGAAGCTTTCTTT

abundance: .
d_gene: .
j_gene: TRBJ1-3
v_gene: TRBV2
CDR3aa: CASSEEKGQGNTIYF
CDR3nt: TGTGCCAGCAGTGAAGAGAAAGGGCAGGGAAACACCATATATTTT

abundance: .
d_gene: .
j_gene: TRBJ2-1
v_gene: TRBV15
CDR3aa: CATSRFGDRYNEQFF
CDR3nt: TGTGCCACCAGCAGGTTTGGGGACCGCTACAATGAGCAGTTCTTC

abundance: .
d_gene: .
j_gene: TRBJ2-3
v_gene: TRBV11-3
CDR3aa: CASSLVNRGQYF
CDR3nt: TGTGCCAGCAGCTTAGTGAACCGGGGGCAGTATTTT

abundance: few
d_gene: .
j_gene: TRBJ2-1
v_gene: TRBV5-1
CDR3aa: CASSGIDEQFF
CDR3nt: TGCGCCAGCAGCGGTATAGATGAGCAGTTCTTC

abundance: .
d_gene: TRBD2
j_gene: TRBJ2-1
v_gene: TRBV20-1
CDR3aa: CSARVVAGGHRNEQFF
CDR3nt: TGCAGTGCTAGAGTAGTAGCGGGAGGGCATAGGAATGAGCAGTTCTTC

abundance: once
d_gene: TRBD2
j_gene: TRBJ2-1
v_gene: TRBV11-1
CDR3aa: CASSSGLGGGNEQFF
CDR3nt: TGTGCCAGCAGCTCTGGCTTAGGCGGGGGGAATGAGCAGTTCTTC

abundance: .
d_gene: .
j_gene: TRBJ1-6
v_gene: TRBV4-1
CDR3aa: CASSRLGNSPLHF
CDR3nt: TGCGCCAGCAGCCGATTGGGGAATTCACCCCTCCACTTT

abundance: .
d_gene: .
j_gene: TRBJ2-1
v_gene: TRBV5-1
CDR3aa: CASSEVGGNEQFF
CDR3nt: TGCGCCAGCAGCGAAGTTGGGGGAAATGAGCAGTTCTTC

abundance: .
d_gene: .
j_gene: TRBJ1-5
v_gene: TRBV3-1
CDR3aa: CASSQANSYNQPQHF
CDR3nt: TGTGCCAGCAGCCAAGCGAACAGCTACAATCAGCCCCAGCATTTT

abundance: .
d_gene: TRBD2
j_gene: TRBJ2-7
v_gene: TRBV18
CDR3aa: CASSPSQQLAGRNEQYF
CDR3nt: TGTGCCAGCTCACCCTCCCAGCAACTAGCGGGAAGAAACGAGCAGTACTTC

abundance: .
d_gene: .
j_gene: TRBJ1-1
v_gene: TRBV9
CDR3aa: CASSHGQLNTEAFF
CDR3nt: TGTGCCAGCAGCCACGGACAGCTGAACACTGAAGCTTTCTTT

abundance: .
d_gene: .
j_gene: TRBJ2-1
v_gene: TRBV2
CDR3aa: CASREYNEQFF
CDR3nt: TGTGCCAGCAGGGAATACAATGAGCAGTTCTTC

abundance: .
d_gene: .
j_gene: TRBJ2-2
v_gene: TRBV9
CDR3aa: CASSRKTGTGELFF
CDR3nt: TGTGCCAGCAGCAGAAAAACGGGGACCGGGGAGCTGTTTTTT

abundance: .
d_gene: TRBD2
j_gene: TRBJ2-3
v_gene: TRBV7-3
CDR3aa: CASSVTAGGGTDTQYF
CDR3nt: TGTGCCAGCAGCGTAACAGCGGGAGGGGGTACAGATACGCAGTATTTT

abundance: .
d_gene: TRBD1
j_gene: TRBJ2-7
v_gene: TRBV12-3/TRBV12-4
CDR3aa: CASSPQTGAYEQYF
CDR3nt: TGTGCCAGCAGTCCTCAGACAGGGGCCTACGAGCAGTACTTC

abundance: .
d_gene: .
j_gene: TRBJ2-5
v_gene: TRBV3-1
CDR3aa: CASSLAGTETQYF
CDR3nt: TGTGCCAGCAGCCTGGCAGGGACGGAGACCCAGTACTTC

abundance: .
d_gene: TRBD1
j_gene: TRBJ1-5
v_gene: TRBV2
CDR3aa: CASSDGQATTEPQHF
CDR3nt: TGTGCCAGCAGTGACGGACAGGCAACCACTGAGCCCCAGCATTTT

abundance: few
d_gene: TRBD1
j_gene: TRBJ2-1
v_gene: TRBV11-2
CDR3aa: CASSFGTGNNEQFF
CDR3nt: TGTGCCAGCAGCTTTGGGACAGGGAACAATGAGCAGTTCTTC

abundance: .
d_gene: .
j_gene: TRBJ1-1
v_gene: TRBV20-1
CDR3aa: CSASPGINTEAFF
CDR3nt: TGCAGTGCTAGCCCGGGGATTAACACTGAAGCTTTCTTT

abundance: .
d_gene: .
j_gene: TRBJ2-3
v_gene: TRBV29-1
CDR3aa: CSVTTSTDTQYF
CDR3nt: TGCAGCGTCACCACTAGCACAGATACGCAGTATTTT

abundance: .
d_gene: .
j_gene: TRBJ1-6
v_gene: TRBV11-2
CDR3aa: CASSLDSLSPLHF
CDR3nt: TGTGCCAGCAGCTTAGATAGCCTTTCACCCCTCCACTTT

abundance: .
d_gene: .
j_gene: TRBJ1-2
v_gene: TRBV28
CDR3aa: CASSRLVGANYGYTF
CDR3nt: TGTGCCAGCAGTAGGCTAGTGGGGGCCAACTATGGCTACACCTTC

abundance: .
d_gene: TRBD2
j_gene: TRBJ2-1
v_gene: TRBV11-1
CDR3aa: CASSPGLAGVYNEQFF
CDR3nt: TGTGCCAGCAGCCCGGGACTAGCGGGAGTCTACAATGAGCAGTTCTTC

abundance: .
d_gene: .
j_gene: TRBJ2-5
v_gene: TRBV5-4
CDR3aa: CAGHRDGGRETQYF
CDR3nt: TGTGCCGGTCACCGGGACGGGGGTAGGGAGACCCAGTACTTC

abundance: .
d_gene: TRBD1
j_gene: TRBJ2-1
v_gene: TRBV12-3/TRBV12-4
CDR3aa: CASSSGTGLKSEQFF
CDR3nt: TGTGCCAGCAGTTCGGGGACAGGACTTAAGTCTGAGCAGTTCTTC

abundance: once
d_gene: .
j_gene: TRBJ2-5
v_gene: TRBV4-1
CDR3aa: CASSQEWYQETQYF
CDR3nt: TGCGCCAGCAGCCAAGAGTGGTATCAAGAGACCCAGTACTTC

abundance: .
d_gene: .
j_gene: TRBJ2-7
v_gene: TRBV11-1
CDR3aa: CASVLTGGTHEQYF
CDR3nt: TGTGCCAGCGTTCTGACCGGGGGAACCCACGAGCAGTACTTC